The rows below give T cell receptor beta chains drawn from one sample of a study of Graves' ophthalmopathy and Graves' hyperthyroidism. TCRdb itself ran the multiplex PCR reads through MiXCR, one entry per CDR3 protein. The repertoire holds over 150,000 distinct CDR3 sequences, with about 40% as singletons. Specimen: peripheral blood. These receptors were collected from a woman between 35 and 50 years old with Graves' ophthalmopathy. CDR3s include the opening cysteine and the closing phenylalanine or tryptophan. A D gene is named only where the DNA matches it firmly. Clone size, where shown, is once, few, many, or a class for clones that have expanded.

clone_size j_call d_call v_call cdr3_aa cdr3_nt
many TRBJ2-5 NA TRBV6-2/TRBV6-3 CASSRGSGETQYF TGTGCCAGCAGTAGAGGGTCGGGGGAGACCCAGTACTTC
many TRBJ1-3 NA TRBV28 CASSQSLEGNTIYF TGTGCCAGCAGTCAGAGCCTAGAAGGAAACACCATATATTTT
many TRBJ1-1 NA TRBV20-1 CSASRDRDTEAFF TGCAGTGCTAGTAGGGATCGGGATACTGAAGCTTTCTTT
many TRBJ2-2 TRBD2 TRBV15 CATSRDRLAGAELFF TGTGCCACCAGCAGAGATCGACTAGCGGGGGCGGAGCTGTTTTTT
NA TRBJ2-7 NA TRBV6-1 CASRERQGGEQYF TGTGCCAGCAGGGAACGACAGGGAGGCGAGCAGTACTTC
few TRBJ1-1 NA TRBV6-2/TRBV6-3 CASRKDPHNTEAFF TGTGCCAGCCGCAAAGACCCGCATAACACTGAAGCTTTCTTT
NA TRBJ1-1 NA TRBV6-1 CASTRGKTTEAFF TGTGCCAGCACCCGGGGGAAAACGACTGAAGCTTTCTTT
NA TRBJ2-7 NA TRBV6-1 CASTHDIIAYEQYF TGTGCCAGCACTCACGACATAATCGCCTACGAGCAGTACTTC
NA TRBJ2-5 TRBD2 TRBV11-1 CASSKAPGLAGETQYF TGTGCCAGCAGCAAGGCCCCGGGACTAGCGGGGGAGACCCAGTACTTC
NA TRBJ2-4 TRBD1 TRBV7-9 CASSLDRGENIQYF TGTGCCAGCAGCCTAGACAGGGGAGAAAACATTCAGTACTTC
once TRBJ2-2 NA TRBV10-1 CASSGQSNTGELFF TGCGCCAGCAGTGGACAGTCGAACACCGGGGAGCTGTTTTTT
many TRBJ2-7 NA TRBV6-2/TRBV6-3 CASELGGIGNYEQYF TGTGCCAGCGAATTGGGGGGAATTGGCAACTACGAGCAGTACTTC
few TRBJ2-7 NA TRBV12-3/TRBV12-4 CASSLGPSTIYEQYF TGTGCCAGCAGTTTAGGTCCGTCCACTATCTACGAGCAGTACTTC
many TRBJ1-2 NA TRBV19 CASSGDWGYTF TGTGCCAGTAGTGGGGATTGGGGCTACACCTTC
NA TRBJ2-5 NA TRBV6-2/TRBV6-3 CASSYFQQETQYF TGTGCCAGCAGTTACTTTCAGCAAGAGACCCAGTACTTC
many TRBJ2-5 NA TRBV10-3 CAISESSLPSGQYF TGTGCCATCAGTGAGAGTTCCTTGCCCTCGGGCCAGTACTTC
many TRBJ2-5 NA TRBV7-2 CASSLASTGLKTQYF TGTGCCAGCAGCTTAGCGAGCACAGGGTTGAAGACCCAGTACTTC
many TRBJ2-5 TRBD2 TRBV6-5 CASTRAGEEKTQYF TGTGCCAGCACTCGAGCGGGAGAGGAAAAGACCCAGTACTTC
once TRBJ1-1 NA TRBV19 CASSISGFRPNTEAFF TGTGCCAGTAGTATAAGTGGTTTTAGGCCGAACACTGAAGCTTTCTTT